The 6 T cell receptor beta chains below were found in one sample sequenced in a study of blood T cell repertoires in COVID-19. Profiling relied on immunoSEQ multiplex PCR, and the TCRdb table lists in-frame clones only, not all of them. The sample lists 5,000 to 6,500 clones, 88% occurring once. Input material: peripheral blood. The receptor source for this set is a human donor in a cohort sampled during active COVID-19.

The V gene is TRBV4-1, the J gene TRBJ1-6, with a weak D call TRBD1 (6 bases). The length of the CDR3 is 14 residues. Germline V gene lookup returns CDR1 MGHRA and CDR2 YSYEKL. The V end was cut by 4 bases, the J end by 7 bases, with 11 bases between. CDR3 DNA: TGCGCCAGCAGCCGAACAGGGCTCAATTCACCCCTCCACTTT. It encodes CASSRTGLNSPLHF.

The V and J genes are TRBV12-2 and TRBJ2-7; TRBD2, the table's D call, was not compared with the DNA. TRBV12-2 is a pseudogene locus. The CDR3 is 21 residues long. CDR3 nucleotide sequence: TGTGCAAGTCGCTTAGACCCCGGGACTAGCGGGAGTAGGCGAAGCTCCTACGAGCAGTACTTC. Amino acids: CASRLDPGTSGSRRSSYEQYF.

This clone was found a few times. The V gene is TRBV6-5, the J gene TRBJ1-1; 8 positions match TRBD1. There are 13 residues in the CDR3. Trimming removed 4 bases from V and 11 bases from J; junction bases left unmatched: 9. CDR1 is MNHEY and CDR2 is SVGAGI in the germline V gene. The CDR3 nucleotides read TGTGCCAGCAGTTCTAACAGGGGGGGTTCTGCTTTCTTT. This translates into CASSSNRGGSAFF.

The gene calls are TRBV10-2 and TRBJ1-1; 7 bases fit TRBD1. The CDR3 runs 13 residues. V shed 2 bases, J shed 3 bases, and the junction held 0 bases outside the gene matches. From germline, CDR1 is WSHSY and CDR2 SAAADI. The CDR3 DNA is TGCGCCAGCAGTGAGACAGGGGACACTGAAGCTTTCTTT. Amino acids: CASSETGDTEAFF.

The V gene is TRBV9, the J gene TRBJ2-3; 9 bases are a match to TRBD2. The CDR3 is 18 residues long. V lost 7 bases to trimming and J lost 0 bases; unmatched junction nucleotides: 15. In germline, CDR1 is SGDLS, CDR2 YYNGEE. CDR3 in amino acids: CASSKGGGGGASTDTQYF. The DNA of the CDR3 is TGTGCCAGCTCCAAGGGTGGCGGGGGGGGAGCTAGCACAGATACGCAGTATTTT.

The chain combines TRBV28 with TRBJ2-1; D might be TRBD2 (6 bases). CDR1 is MDHEN and CDR2 is SYDVKM in the germline V gene. The CDR3 has 16 residues. V shed 8 bases and J shed 0 bases, with 17 bases lying between them. The CDR3 protein is CASGGSWRSSYNEQFF. The DNA of the CDR3 is TGTGCCAGCGGGGGGAGCTGGCGGAGCTCCTACAATGAGCAGTTCTTC.